This passage covers 12 T cell receptor beta chains from one sample sequenced in a study of blood T cell repertoires in COVID-19. Assay: immunoSEQ multiplex PCR; the TCRdb copy retains only in-frame clones and omits some. This sample carries roughly 150,000 clones, almost 85% of them seen once, and the ten largest clones take roughly 2.5%. Sequencing was done on a sample of peripheral blood. These receptors originate from a woman older than 75 with COVID-19, enrolled during active disease.

This clone was seen a few times. V and J are TRBV18 and TRBJ1-3; D is undetermined. This CDR3 is 16 amino acids long. V was clipped by 2 bases and J by 0 bases, with 11 bases between them. CDR1 and CDR2 from the germline V gene are KGHSH and LQKENI. CDR3 bases: TGTGCCAGCTCACCAATCGAACAGCTCTCTGGAAACACCATATATTTT. This sequence encodes CASSPIEQLSGNTIYF.

The chain couples TRBV3-1 (or the pseudogene TRBV3-2) to TRBJ2-3, with D possibly matching TRBD2 (7 bases). There are 16 residues in the CDR3. V was pared by 2 bases and J by 1 base, with 13 bases between. Germline V CDR1 and CDR2: LGHDT, YNNKEL (reference sequence). CDR3 coding DNA: TGTGCCAGCAGCCAACTCGGGGGGCTTGGCACAGATACGCAGTATTTT. As protein: CASSQLGGLGTDTQYF.

The V gene is TRBV30, the J gene TRBJ2-3; 7 bases are shared with TRBD1. The CDR3 extends over 15 amino acids. V shed 5 bases and J 7 bases; nucleotides not matched to a gene: 15. Germline assignment: CDR1 GTSNPN and CDR2 SVGIG (reference sequence). The CDR3 DNA reads as TGTGCCTGGGCTTACAGGGGTTGGATCGGAAATACGCAGTATTTT. Translating it yields CAWAYRGWIGNTQYF.

This chain links TRBV3-1 (or the pseudogene TRBV3-2) with TRBJ1-2; 12 bases map to TRBD1. The V gene's germline CDR1 is LGHDT and CDR2 YNNKEL (reference sequence). The CDR3 totals 17 residues. V lost 0 bases to trimming and J lost 6 bases; unmatched junction nucleotides: 8. CDR3 in amino acids: CASSQDPGQGARNGYTF. The CDR3 bases are TGTGCCAGCAGCCAAGATCCGGGACAGGGGGCGCGGAATGGCTACACCTTC.

This chain connects TRBV7-2 to TRBJ1-1, with D perhaps matching TRBD1 (5 bases). Germline CDR1 and CDR2: SGHTA and FQGNSA. Trimming cost V 5 bases and J 2 bases, with 15 bases left between them. The CDR3 contains 15 residues. The CDR3 nucleotides read TGTGCCAGCAGCCCCACCACAGGTTTTAACACTGAAGCTTTCTTT. This translates into CASSPTTGFNTEAFF.

The gene calls are TRBV27 and TRBJ2-7; D is ambiguous. CDR1 and CDR2 from the germline V gene are MNHEY and SMNVEV (reference sequence). CDR3 length: 14 residues. V gave up 5 bases and J gave up 0 bases, with 11 bases separating them. The CDR3 bases are TGTGCCAGCAGTACGCAGGTGCTCTCCTACGAGCAGTACTTC. Translating it yields CASSTQVLSYEQYF.

The rearrangement links TRBV18 to TRBJ2-7, with 11 bases matching TRBD1. The CDR3 runs 15 residues. The germline V gene has CDR1 KGHSH and CDR2 LQKENI. V gave up 3 bases and J gave up 5 bases; unmatched junction bases: 6. The CDR3 bases are TGTGCCAGCTCACCTCCGGGGACAGGGGGACACGAGCAGTACTTC. Translation gives CASSPPGTGGHEQYF.

V gene TRBV19 combines with J gene TRBJ1-6; a weak D match, TRBD1 (6 bases). Trimming shortened V by 9 bases and J by 0 bases, and 12 bases separated the two germline ends. The germline gives CDR1 LNHDA, CDR2 SQIVND (reference sequence). The length of the CDR3 is 15 residues. The CDR3 region is CASSGASSYNSPLHF. CDR3 in DNA: TGTGCCAGCTCAGGGGCCAGCTCCTATAATTCACCCCTCCACTTT.

The rearrangement uses TRBV5-6 and TRBJ1-5; no clear D gene. The CDR3 runs to 14 residues. Trimming stripped 0 bases from V and 3 bases from J, with 7 bases between. Germline CDR1 is SGHDT and CDR2 is YYEEEE. The CDR3: CASSLGQNNQPQHF. CDR3 in DNA: TGTGCCAGCAGCTTGGGCCAGAACAATCAGCCCCAGCATTTT. Looking up the rest from reference TRBV5-6 and TRBJ1-5 gives the full variable domain: DAGVTQSPTHLIKTRGQQVTLRCSPKSGHDTVSWYQQALGQGPQFIFQYYEEEERQRGNFPDRFSGHQFPNYSSELNVNALLLGDSALYLCASSLGQNNQPQHFGDGTRLSIL.

V and J are TRBV29-1 and TRBJ2-3; a weak D match, TRBD2 (5 bases). Germline-derived CDR1 and CDR2 are SQVTM and ANQGSEA. This CDR3 is 11 amino acids long. Trimming shortened V by 6 bases and J by 6 bases, and 10 bases separated the two germline ends. The chain's CDR3 is CSVNRGDTQYF. CDR3 bases: TGCAGCGTCAACCGCGGGGATACGCAGTATTTT.

This chain uses TRBV12-3 or TRBV12-4 with TRBJ2-1; TRBD2 might be the D (5 bases). V lost 6 bases and J 6 bases, leaving 9 bases between the germline ends. CDR3 length: 12 residues. The CDR3 nucleotides read TGTGCCAGCAGCTCTCTAGCCAATGAGCAGTTCTTC. It translates to CASSSLANEQFF.

This chain connects TRBV5-6 to TRBJ2-5; 10 bases are shared with TRBD2. V was pared by 1 base and J by 5 bases, with 5 bases of the junction left unmatched. Germline V gene sequence: CDR1 SGHDT, CDR2 YYEEEE. The CDR3 spans 15 residues. DNA of the CDR3: TGTGCCAGCAGCTTGCCAGCGGGGGGGCGTGAGACCCAGTACTTC. The encoded protein is CASSLPAGGRETQYF.